What follows are 8 T cell receptor beta chains derived from one specimen sequenced in a study of cytomegalovirus exposure and HLA in healthy donors. Primers: 60 Vbeta forward and 13 Jbeta reverse. Produced via immunoSEQ multiplex PCR; TCRdb's table is partial and in-frame only. Of 150,000 to 200,000 clones detected, around three quarters appear once; the ten largest clones hold 1.5% to 2%. The sample consisted of PBMCs. The receptors here all came from a man aged 25-45 years in good health and CMV-seronegative.

This chain uses TRBV18 with TRBJ1-2; 7 bases agree with TRBD1. Germline V gene data show CDR1 as KGHSH and CDR2 as LQKENI. J gave up 6 bases and V 4 bases, and 14 bases lay outside the gene matches. The CDR3 runs 16 residues. CDR3 loop: CASSRDRQGVTDGYTF. For the CDR3, the DNA is TGTGCCAGCTCACGTGATAGACAGGGAGTTACTGATGGCTACACCTTC.

This chain connects TRBV5-6 to TRBJ1-1; possibly TRBD1 for D (5 bases). The germline gives CDR1 SGHDT, CDR2 YYEEEE. There are 13 residues in the CDR3. The V end lost 4 bases, the J end lost 5 bases, and 12 bases lay between the germline ends. This chain's CDR3 is CASSLSGGTEAFF. The CDR3, as DNA: TGTGCCAGCAGCCTTTCGGGGGGGACTGAAGCTTTCTTT.

The chain links TRBV28 to TRBJ2-1; 11 nucleotides match TRBD1. Trimming at V came to 6 bases and at J to 4 bases, leaving 5 bases not matched to a gene. CDR1 is MDHEN and CDR2 is SYDVKM in the germline V gene. The CDR3 has 15 amino acids. This CDR3 reads CASRIGTGGYNEQFF. The CDR3 nucleotides read TGTGCCAGCAGGATCGGGACAGGGGGGTACAATGAGCAGTTCTTC.

This chain joins TRBV6-5 and TRBJ2-1; tentatively, D is TRBD2 (6 bases). CDR3 length: 15 amino acids. Germline values: CDR1 MNHEY, CDR2 SVGAGI. Trimming stripped 2 bases from V and 0 bases from J, with 8 bases between. The CDR3 bases are TGTGCCAGCAGTTACGAGGGAGGCTCCTACAATGAGCAGTTCTTC. Translated, it gives CASSYEGGSYNEQFF.

The genes are TRBV7-3 and TRBJ2-1, with TRBD2 identical over 10 bases. J lost 6 bases, V lost 6 bases, and 5 bases had no gene match. The CDR3 has 14 residues. CDR1 and CDR2 from the germline V gene are SGHTA and FQGTGA. The CDR3 sequence is CASRAGGPVNEQFF. The CDR3 DNA reads TGTGCCAGCAGAGCGGGAGGGCCAGTCAATGAGCAGTTCTTC.

The gene calls are TRBV4-1 and TRBJ2-1; 8 nucleotides line up with TRBD2. Germline CDR1 and CDR2: MGHRA and YSYEKL. The CDR3 totals 17 residues. Trimming cost V 3 bases and J 5 bases; bases outside gene matches: 12. For the CDR3, the DNA is TGCGCCAGCAGCCATGAAGGAGGCGGGAGGCTCGACAATGAGCAGTTCTTC. Residues: CASSHEGGGRLDNEQFF.

This rearrangement joins TRBV7-2 to TRBJ2-7; TRBD1 aligns across 9 bases. The CDR3 has 16 residues. Germline-derived CDR1 and CDR2 are SGHTA and FQGNSA. The trim removed 6 bases at V and 3 bases at J, leaving 12 bases unmatched. CDR3: CASSSAPGQGIYEQYF. The CDR3 nucleotides read TGTGCCAGCAGTTCAGCCCCGGGACAGGGCATCTACGAGCAGTACTTC.

The rearrangement joins TRBV7-9 to TRBJ2-4; 12 nucleotides line up with TRBD1. With 6 bases clipped from V and 8 bases from J, the junction kept 14 bases outside the gene matches. This CDR3 region has 17 residues. Per the germline V gene, CDR1 is SEHNR and CDR2 is FQNEAQ (reference sequence). The CDR3 here is CASSRPGTGGREDIQYF. CDR3 coding DNA: TGTGCCAGCAGTCGACCCGGGACAGGGGGCCGTGAGGACATTCAGTACTTC.